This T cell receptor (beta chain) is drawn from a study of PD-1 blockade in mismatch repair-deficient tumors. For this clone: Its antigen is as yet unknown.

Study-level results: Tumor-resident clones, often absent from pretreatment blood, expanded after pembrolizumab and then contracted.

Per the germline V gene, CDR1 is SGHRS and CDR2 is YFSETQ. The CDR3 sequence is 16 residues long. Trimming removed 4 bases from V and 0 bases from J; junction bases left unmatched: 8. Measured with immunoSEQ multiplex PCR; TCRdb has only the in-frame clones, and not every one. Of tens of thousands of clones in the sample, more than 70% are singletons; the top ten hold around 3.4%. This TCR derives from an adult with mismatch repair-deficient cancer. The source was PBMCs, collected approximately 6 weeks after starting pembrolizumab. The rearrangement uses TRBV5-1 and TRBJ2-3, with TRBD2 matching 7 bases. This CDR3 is CASSANLAASTDTQYF. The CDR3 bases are TGCGCCAGCAGCGCCAATCTAGCGGCCAGCACAGATACGCAGTATTTT.